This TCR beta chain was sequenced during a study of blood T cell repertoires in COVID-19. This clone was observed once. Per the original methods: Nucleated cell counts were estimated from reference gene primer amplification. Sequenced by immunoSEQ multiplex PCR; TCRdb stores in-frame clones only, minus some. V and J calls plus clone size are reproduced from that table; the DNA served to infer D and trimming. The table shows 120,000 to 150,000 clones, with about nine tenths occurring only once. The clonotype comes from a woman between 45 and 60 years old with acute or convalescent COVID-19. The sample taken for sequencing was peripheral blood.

The CDR3 spells CASSFGSGEETQYF. The CDR3 DNA is TGTGCCAGCAGCTTTGGGTCAGGGGAAGAGACCCAGTACTTC. The chain carries TRBV12-1 and TRBJ2-5; the table's D call, TRBD1, was not checked against the DNA. TRBV12-1 is reported as a pseudogene. There are 14 residues in the CDR3.